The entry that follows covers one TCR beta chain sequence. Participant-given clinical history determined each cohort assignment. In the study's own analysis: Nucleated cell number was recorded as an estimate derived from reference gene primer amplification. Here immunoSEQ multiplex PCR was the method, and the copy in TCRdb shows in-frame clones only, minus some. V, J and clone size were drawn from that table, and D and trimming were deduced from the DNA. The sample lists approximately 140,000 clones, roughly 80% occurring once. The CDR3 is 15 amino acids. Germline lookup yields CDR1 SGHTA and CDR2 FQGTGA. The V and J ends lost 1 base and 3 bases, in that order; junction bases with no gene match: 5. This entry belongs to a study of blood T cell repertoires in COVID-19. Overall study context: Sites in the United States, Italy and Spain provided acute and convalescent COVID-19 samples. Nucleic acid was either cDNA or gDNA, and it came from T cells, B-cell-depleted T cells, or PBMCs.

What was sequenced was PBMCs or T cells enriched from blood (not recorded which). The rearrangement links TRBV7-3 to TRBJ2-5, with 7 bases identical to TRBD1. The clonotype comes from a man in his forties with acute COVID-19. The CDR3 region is CASSLSYGTEETQYF. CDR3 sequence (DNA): TGTGCCAGCAGCTTAAGTTACGGGACAGAAGAGACCCAGTACTTC.